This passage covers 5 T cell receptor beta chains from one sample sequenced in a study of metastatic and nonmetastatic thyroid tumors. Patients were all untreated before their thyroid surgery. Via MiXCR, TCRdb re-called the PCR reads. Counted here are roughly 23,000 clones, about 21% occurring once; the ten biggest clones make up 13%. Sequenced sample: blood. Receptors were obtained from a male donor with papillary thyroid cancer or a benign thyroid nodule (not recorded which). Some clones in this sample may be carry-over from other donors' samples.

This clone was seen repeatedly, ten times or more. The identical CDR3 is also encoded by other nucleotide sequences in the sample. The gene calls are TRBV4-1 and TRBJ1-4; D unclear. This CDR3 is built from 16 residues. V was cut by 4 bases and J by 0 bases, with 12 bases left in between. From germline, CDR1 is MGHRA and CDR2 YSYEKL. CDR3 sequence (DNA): TGCGCCAGCAGCCGGTGGGCCTCCGCAACTAATGAAAAACTGTTTTTT. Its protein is CASSRWASATNEKLFF.

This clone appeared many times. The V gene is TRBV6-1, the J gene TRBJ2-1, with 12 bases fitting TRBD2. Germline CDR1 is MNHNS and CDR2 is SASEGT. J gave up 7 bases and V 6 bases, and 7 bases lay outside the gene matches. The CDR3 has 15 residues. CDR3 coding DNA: TGTGCCAGCAGCGAGACTAGCGGGAGTGGTAATGAGCAGTTCTTC. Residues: CASSETSGSGNEQFF.

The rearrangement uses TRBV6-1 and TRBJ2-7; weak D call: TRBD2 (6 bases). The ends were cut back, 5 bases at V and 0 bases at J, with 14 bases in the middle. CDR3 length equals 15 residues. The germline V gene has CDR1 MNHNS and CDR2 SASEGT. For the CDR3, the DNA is TGTGCCAGCAGTACCGGGACTTGGTTCTCCTACGAGCAGTACTTC. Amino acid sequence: CASSTGTWFSYEQYF.

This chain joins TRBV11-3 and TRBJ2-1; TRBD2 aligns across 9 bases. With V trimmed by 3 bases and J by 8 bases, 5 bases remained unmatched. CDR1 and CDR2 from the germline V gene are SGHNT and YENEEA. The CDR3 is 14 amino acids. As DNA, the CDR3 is TGTGCCAGCAGCTTGGAGGGACTAGCCTATGAGCAGTTCTTC. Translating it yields CASSLEGLAYEQFF.

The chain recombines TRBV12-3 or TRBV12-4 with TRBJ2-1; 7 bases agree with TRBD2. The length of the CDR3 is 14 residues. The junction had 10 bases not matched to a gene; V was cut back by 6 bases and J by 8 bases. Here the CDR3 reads CASSLAEPSDEQFF. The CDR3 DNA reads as TGTGCCAGCAGCCTAGCGGAACCCTCCGATGAGCAGTTCTTC.